This TCR beta chain was recovered during a study of blood T cell repertoires in COVID-19. As for the study in general: The United States, Italy and Spain provided the acute and convalescent COVID-19 samples.

V gave up 7 bases and J gave up 6 bases, with 13 bases separating them. CDR3 length equals 12 residues. CDR1 LNHDA and CDR2 SQIVND come from the germline V gene (reference sequence). Using immunoSEQ multiplex PCR, the repertoire was profiled, and TCRdb retains in-frame clones only, with some absent. Among about 290,000 clones, about nine tenths were seen once, and the ten largest hold approximately 0.94%. The sample taken for sequencing was peripheral blood. The chain has TRBV19 and TRBJ2-7, with D perhaps matching TRBD1 (6 bases). The TCR comes from a middle-aged woman who had recovered from COVID-19. CDR3 nucleotides: TGTGCCAGTAACCAACTAGGGGGCGAGCAGTACTTC. This encodes CASNQLGGEQYF.